The subject of this entry is one T cell receptor beta chain. The data stem from a study of graft-versus-host responses after intestinal transplantation. Study details: Grafts that recipients had were multivisceral, liver-intestinal, or isolated intestinal transplants.

The data were produced by immunoSEQ multiplex PCR, yet TCRdb's version contains in-frame clones alone and is incomplete. The sample shows approximately 10,000 clones, about 30% of them seen only once. The V gene's germline CDR1 is SGHRS and CDR2 YFSETQ. The V and J ends lost 4 bases and 6 bases, in that order; junction bases with no gene match: 11. The CDR3 has 16 residues. Responders (about 200,000, CFSE-labeled) were co-plated with about 200,000 irradiated, violet-dye-labeled stimulators. This material consisted of alloreactive CD8+ T cells from a mixed lymphocyte reaction culture, taken before intestinal transplant. Subset indicated: CFSE-low proliferating T cells sorted from approximately 6-day pre-transplant mixed lymphocyte reaction (GvH or HvG direction). The sequence came from a human patient who received an intestinal transplant. This chain links TRBV5-1 with TRBJ2-3; 10 bases align to TRBD1. CDR3 DNA: TGCGCCAGCAGCATAACTGACAGGGGGCTTGCGGATACGCAGTATTTT. This sequence encodes CASSITDRGLADTQYF.